The T cell receptor beta chain described here comes from a study of blood T cell repertoires in COVID-19 (TCRdb year 2020). The study in broad terms: Collaborator samples came from the United States, Italy and Spain and covered acute and convalescent phases of COVID-19. The repertoires were released in a freely available public database intended as a resource for research on the immune response to SARS-CoV-2. HLA class I and class II types, where available, came from metadata supplied by the sample provider rather than from assay-based typing. The sample metadata nearly always contained a de-identified subject ID, COVID-19 status, age in years and sex. Subjects who had been exposed to COVID-19, were actively infected with it, or had recovered from it provided the deeply sampled blood TCRbeta repertoires that made up the dataset. Samples were obtained from the ongoing ImmuneRACE study (first 160 participants) and from roughly 1,300 subjects provided by 6 global collaborators. The prospective study material was composed of cDNA or gDNA derived from T cells, B-cell-depleted T cells, or PBMCs.

TCRbeta CDR3 regions were amplified from genomic DNA by means of the immunoSEQ Assay, a bias-controlled multiplex PCR. In the paper's pipeline: The number of nucleated cells in each sample was estimated from the amplification of reference gene primers within the assay. To quantify the absolute abundance of each unique TCRbeta CDR3 rearrangement, sequence reads were collapsed and filtered. For each sample, productive Simpson clonality was calculated by taking the square root of Simpson's diversity index across productive rearrangements. The table comes from immuneACCESS by way of TCRdb, which keeps in-frame sequences with V and J called. Part of the clones is missing from these tables; in studies checked, under half for an unresolved V gene and the rest for unknown reasons. V and J calls and clone size follow that table, whereas D and trimming were derived from the DNA. A total of approximately 220,000 clones appear in this sample, 75% to 90% of them only once. In total, the top ten clones hold around 25% of the sample.

In the germline V gene (reference sequence), CDR1 corresponds to MNHEY and CDR2 to SMNVEV. CDR3 length: 14 amino acids, cysteine to phenylalanine. Of all the DNA, just the CDR3 is kept, 42 bases in frame from base 1. V is trimmed back by 6 bases and J by 7 bases, and the junction contains 10 bases that no gene match accounts for. On this clone: Its binding antigen is unknown. Base qualities are not provided; no much larger clone lies one nucleotide away.

What the research found in general, with its limitations: The amount of clinical and demographic metadata varied by source and participant and was provided uncurated.

Each collaborating institution followed its own protocols to collect whole blood in K2EDTA tubes. Collaborator samples were shipped for TCRbeta analysis as frozen whole blood, isolated PBMCs, or DNA extracted from either sample type. The chain was built from TRBV27 and TRBJ1-2; 8 central nucleotides agree with TRBD1. The sequence was obtained from a man aged 40-49 years with acute or convalescent COVID-19. The specimen sequenced was peripheral blood. The DNA is as follows: TGTGCCAGCAGCCAACAGGGGGTGATGGCTGGCTACACCTTC. Protein translation: CASSQQGVMAGYTF.